One and the same sample provided the 9 T cell receptor beta chains below, sequenced in a study of response to subunit inactivated influenza vaccine (dated by TCRdb to the late 2010s). Library preparation used RT-PCR. TCRdb names Illumina HiSeq 2500 as the instrument used. TCRdb's own reprocessing of the public reads used fastp at Q25 and MiXCR and kept productive beta chains. Records with the same CDR3 protein are collapsed into one entry carrying the most frequent genes and DNA. The sample table contains 500,000 to 600,000 distinct CDR3 sequences; only one count was recorded for 7.5% to 8.5% of them. The ten largest clones add up to over 10% of the sample. Sequencing used PBMCs from blood, obtained less than 30 months after vaccination. The source is a man in his fifties or sixties who received an inactivated influenza vaccine. Donor details come from another sample of the same person, matched by shared clones.

As concerns this clonotype: A much more abundant neighbour one base away suggests this may be a read error. The chain uses TRBV11-1 and TRBJ2-4; no definite D call. Germline CDR1 is SGHAT and CDR2 is FQDESV (reference sequence). V lost 2 bases and J lost 8, with 16 bases in between. This CDR3 contains 15 residues. CDR3 sequence reads: CASSLTDSPAYIQYF. CDR3 in DNA: TGTGCCAGCAGCTTAACTGACTCCCCAGCGTACATTCAGTACTTC.

V and J are TRBV18 and TRBJ2-1; 13 bases are shared with TRBD2. The CDR3 is made up of 16 amino acids. The germline V gene has CDR1 KGHSH and CDR2 LQKENI. The V gene end was trimmed by 3 bases and the J gene end by 4 bases; junction bases not matched to a gene: 3. The CDR3, as DNA: TGTGCCAGCTCACCCTGGACTAGCGGGGGTTACAATGAGCAGTTCTTC. Translation: CASSPWTSGGYNEQFF.

This sequence joins TRBV24-1 and TRBJ2-2; D is unclear. V was trimmed by 6 bases and J by 2 bases, leaving 9 bases between them. Germline CDR1 KGHDR, CDR2 SFDVKD. The CDR3 is made up of 14 amino acids. The CDR3 coding sequence is TGTGCCACCAGTCCTCACGCCAACACCGGGGAGCTGTTTTTT. The encoded protein is CATSPHANTGELFF.

This chain uses TRBV4-3 with TRBJ1-6; D is uncertain. Per the germline V gene, CDR1 is LGHNA and CDR2 is YSLEER. V shed 1 base and J shed 10 bases, with 8 bases lying between them. This CDR3 region has 13 residues. This CDR3 reads CASSQVGGSPLHF. Written as DNA, the CDR3 is TGCGCCAGCAGCCAAGTTGGAGGATCACCCCTCCACTTT.

Worth noting for this clonotype: One end of the junction does not line up with germline, which may come from a read error. V gene TRBV6-5 combines with J gene TRBJ2-2, with TRBD1 identical over 8 bases. The CDR3 sequence is 17 residues long. CDR1 MNHEY and CDR2 SVGAGI come from the germline V gene. As DNA, the CDR3 is TGTGCCAGCAGTTTGGGGCCGGACAGGGCGAATACCGGGGAGCTGTTTTTT. It encodes CASSLGPDRANTGELFF.

This clonotype was counted many times. The chain joins TRBV5-8 to TRBJ2-5; tentatively, D is TRBD2 (6 bases). V was shortened by 4 bases and J by 4 bases, with 23 bases between the two germline ends. The CDR3 sequence is 17 residues long. In germline, CDR1 is SGHTS, CDR2 YDEGEE. CDR3 coding DNA: TGTGCCAGCAGCAAAGGGTCTAGCGTTGGGGTTGGAGAGACCCAGTACTTC. It codes for CASSKGSSVGVGETQYF.

This clonotype occurred a few times. This chain uses TRBV12-5 with TRBJ1-2; D remains unclear. The germline V gene has CDR1 LGHNT and CDR2 FRNRAP. Trimming took off 1 base at V and 3 bases at J, with 6 bases between the two ends. The CDR3 extends over 13 amino acids. The CDR3 DNA is TGTGCTAGTGGTTTGGCGACTGACTATGGCTACACCTTC. Translating gives CASGLATDYGYTF.

This clonotype was seen at least ten times. This chain uses TRBV12-3 or TRBV12-4 with TRBJ2-5; D is ambiguous. The CDR3 covers 12 residues. The V end lost 6 bases, the J end lost 1 base, and 6 bases lay between the germline ends. CDR3: CASRRAQETQYF. Here the CDR3 DNA reads TGTGCCAGCAGACGGGCCCAAGAGACCCAGTACTTC.

A note on this clonotype: A much larger clone lies one base from this, so it may be a read error. CDR3 amino acids: CRARVRGSTDTQYF. CDR3 coding DNA: TGCAGAGCTAGAGTTCGGGGTAGCACAGATACGCAGTATTTT. V gene TRBV20-1 combines with J gene TRBJ2-3; D perhaps matches TRBD2 (5 bases). Per the germline V gene, CDR1 is DFQATT and CDR2 is SNEGSKA (reference sequence). The CDR3 covers 14 residues.